These 25 T cell receptor beta chains came from one sample sequenced in a study of T cell repertoires in cytomegalovirus infection. TCRdb called the reads again in MiXCR, with one record for every CDR3 protein. The table shows some 180,000 distinct CDR3 sequences, with more than 9% occurring only once. Sequenced input: PBMCs. These receptors were taken from a human donor in good health (CMV status not recorded). Some clones in this sample may be carry-over from other donors' samples.

The chain couples TRBV19 to TRBJ2-1, with D tentatively TRBD1 or TRBD2 (5 bases each). V was trimmed by 5 bases and J by 5 bases, leaving 16 bases between them. Germline V gene sequence: CDR1 LNHDA, CDR2 SQIVND (reference sequence). There are 15 residues in the CDR3. The CDR3 DNA reads as TGTGCCAGTAGTCGGGGCAGGGCCGGGGACAATGAGCAGTTCTTC. Translating gives CASSRGRAGDNEQFF.

In this sample, this clonotype turned up a few times. V and J are TRBV6-5 and TRBJ1-6; tentatively, D is TRBD1 (5 bases). There are 15 residues in the CDR3. Trimming removed 2 bases from V and 6 bases from J, with 11 bases in between. The germline CDR1 and CDR2 sequences are MNHEY and SVGAGI. The CDR3 bases are TGTGCCAGCAGTTACGACGGGACCGCTAATTCACCCCTCCACTTT. As protein: CASSYDGTANSPLHF.

This clonotype has only a few counts. V is TRBV19 and J is TRBJ2-1; TRBD2 aligns across 14 bases. The junction had 6 bases not matched to a gene; V was cut back by 7 bases and J by 7 bases. The CDR3 length is 15 residues. From germline, CDR1 is LNHDA and CDR2 SQIVND (reference sequence). The CDR3 region has the DNA TGTGCCAGTACCCTCGGACTAGCGGGAGGTAATGAGCAGTTCTTC. Protein sequence: CASTLGLAGGNEQFF.

This clonotype was detected ten times or more. V gene TRBV6-8 combines with J gene TRBJ2-1, with TRBD2 identical over 12 bases. Germline CDR1 and CDR2: MNHGY and SAAAGT. J was trimmed by 7 bases and V by 7 bases; bases with no gene match: 8. The CDR3 loop spans 15 amino acids. CDR3 nucleotide sequence: TGTGCCAGCACTAAGACTAGCGGGAGAGCAAATGAGCAGTTCTTC. Protein sequence: CASTKTSGRANEQFF.

This chain joins TRBV7-9 and TRBJ2-7; 10 bases map to TRBD1. The V gene's germline CDR1 is SEHNR and CDR2 FQNEAQ (reference sequence). This CDR3 contains 15 residues. J was trimmed by 5 bases and V by 5 bases; bases with no gene match: 9. CDR3 coding DNA: TGTGCCAGCAGCCAGCCGGGACAGGGGTCCAACGAGCAGTACTTC. It codes for CASSQPGQGSNEQYF.

This clonotype was detected many times. V usage is TRBV6-2 or TRBV6-3 and J usage is TRBJ2-5; 7 bases match TRBD2. This CDR3 comprises 19 residues. V lost 0 bases and J lost 2; bases outside the gene matches: 15. Germline assignment: CDR1 MNHEY and CDR2 SVGEGT. The CDR3 nucleotides read TGTGCCAGCAGTTACTCGAAGGACGGCCGGGACTACGCTCAAGAGACCCAGTACTTC. Translated: CASSYSKDGRDYAQETQYF.

This clonotype was found once. Sequence at one end of the junction differs from germline and may be a read error. The J gene is TRBJ1-4, the V gene TRBV2; D ambiguous. CDR3 length: 12 amino acids. Germline CDR1 reads SNHLY; CDR2 reads FYNNEI. CDR3 region: CASSERWGKLFF. The DNA for the CDR3 is TGTGCCAGCAGTGAAAGGTGGGGAAAATTGTTTTTT.

This clonotype was observed at least ten times. The genes are TRBV10-3 and TRBJ1-1; TRBD1 might be the D (5 bases). V was pared by 10 bases and J by 2 bases, with 17 bases between. Per the germline V gene, CDR1 is ENHRY and CDR2 is SYGVKD. The CDR3 loop spans 14 amino acids. The CDR3 reads CASTDRGLNTEAFF. In nucleotides, the CDR3 is TGTGCCAGCACAGACAGAGGGCTCAACACTGAAGCTTTCTTT.

This clonotype was seen repeatedly, ten times or more. The chain uses TRBV7-2 and TRBJ2-7; 8 bases line up with TRBD2. Germline V lookup: CDR1 SGHTA, CDR2 FQGNSA. Losses at the gene ends were 7 bases for V and 3 bases for J; bases not matched to a gene: 8. This CDR3 comprises 14 residues. The CDR3 bases are TGTGCCAGCACGCGGGGGGCCCTCCTCTACGAGCAGTACTTC. Its translation is CASTRGALLYEQYF.

This clonotype was seen ten or more times. The chain employs TRBV19 and TRBJ2-3; D is perhaps TRBD2 (6 bases). Trimming stripped 5 bases from V and 1 base from J, with 19 bases between. Per germline, CDR1 LNHDA and CDR2 SQIVND (reference sequence). The CDR3 contains 17 residues. CDR3 DNA sequence: TGTGCCAGTAGTGCCGGCCCGGGACTCCGTGGCACAGATACGCAGTATTTT. It is translated as CASSAGPGLRGTDTQYF.

This chain uses TRBV20-1 with TRBJ2-1, with a possible D match to TRBD2 (6 bases). The germline V gene has CDR1 DFQATT and CDR2 SNEGSKA (reference sequence). CDR3 size: 16 residues. CDR3 in DNA: TGCAGCGGAATTAAGAGCGGGCCCAATAGGGACAATGAGCAGTTCTTC. This gives the protein CSGIKSGPNRDNEQFF.

The chain combines TRBV14 with TRBJ2-1; TRBD2 matches at 7 bases. V lost 8 bases to trimming and J lost 0 bases; unmatched junction nucleotides: 7. The CDR3 covers 15 residues. Germline V gives CDR1 SGHDN, CDR2 FVKESK. This chain's CDR3 is CASSGGFPSYNEQFF. CDR3 bases: TGTGCCAGCTCGGGGGGATTCCCCTCCTACAATGAGCAGTTCTTC.

This clonotype has ten or more counts. This sequence joins TRBV5-1 and TRBJ1-1, with a possible D match to TRBD1 (6 bases). Germline V gene data show CDR1 as SGHRS and CDR2 as YFSETQ. The CDR3 is 16 residues long. Trimming stripped 0 bases from V and 2 bases from J, with 14 bases between. In DNA, the CDR3 is TGCGCCAGCAGCTTGGTCCCGATGGACAGAAACACTGAAGCTTTCTTT. Protein: CASSLVPMDRNTEAFF.

This clonotype showed up many times. The chain recombines TRBV7-9 with TRBJ1-2, with 7 bases that match TRBD1. The germline CDR1 and CDR2 sequences are SEHNR and FQNEAQ (reference sequence). This CDR3 spans 16 amino acids. Germline trimming cut 5 bases from V and 0 bases from J; bases unmatched to any gene: 9. The chain's CDR3 is CASSHGWTGANYGYTF. For the CDR3, the DNA is TGTGCCAGCAGCCACGGGTGGACAGGAGCTAACTATGGCTACACCTTC.

By sample share, this clonotype is large. The chain recombines TRBV28 with TRBJ1-3; no reliable D call. The CDR3 has 14 amino acids. CDR1 and CDR2 from the germline V gene are MDHEN and SYDVKM. V lost 5 bases and J 0 bases, leaving 8 bases between the germline ends. The CDR3 spells CASSIQLSGNTIYF. CDR3 sequence (DNA): TGTGCCAGCAGTATACAGCTCTCTGGAAACACCATATATTTT.

The rearrangement links TRBV28 to TRBJ2-7, with D possibly TRBD1 on 5 matching bases. V lost 4 bases to trimming and J lost 4 bases, with 8 bases between them. This CDR3 has 12 amino acids. Germline V gives CDR1 MDHEN, CDR2 SYDVKM. This chain's CDR3 is CASSYTGYEQYF. In DNA, the CDR3 is TGTGCCAGCAGTTATACAGGTTACGAGCAGTACTTC.

This clonotype was recorded at least ten times. The V and J genes are TRBV7-2 and TRBJ2-7, with 7 bases lining up with TRBD2. Losses at the gene ends were 4 bases for V and 6 bases for J; bases not matched to a gene: 3. Germline CDR1 reads SGHTA; CDR2 reads FQGNSA. The CDR3 is 12 amino acids. The CDR3, as DNA: TGTGCCAGCAGCTCTGGACTAGTCGAGCAGTACTTC. Translated, it gives CASSSGLVEQYF.

This clonotype was found many times. The chain uses TRBV6-2 or TRBV6-3 and TRBJ1-1; 9 positions agree with TRBD1. The V gene end was trimmed by 6 bases and the J gene end by 4 bases; junction bases not matched to a gene: 9. CDR1 and CDR2 from the germline V gene are MNHEY and SVGEGT. CDR3 length equals 15 residues. This chain's CDR3 is CASSTRDRGTTEAFF. The CDR3 DNA reads TGTGCCAGCAGCACACGCGACAGGGGGACCACTGAAGCTTTCTTT.

The rearrangement joins TRBV19 to TRBJ1-1, with D uncertain. The V end was cut by 3 bases, the J end by 4 bases, with 9 bases between. CDR3 length: 13 amino acids. The germline gives CDR1 LNHDA, CDR2 SQIVND (reference sequence). In nucleotides, the CDR3 is TGTGCCAGTAGTATCGAGGGTGTCACTGAAGCTTTCTTT. Translated: CASSIEGVTEAFF.

This clonotype appeared a few times. The chain joins TRBV4-3 to TRBJ2-1; D may correspond to TRBD1 or TRBD2 (6 bases each). Per germline, CDR1 LGHNA and CDR2 YSLEER. The CDR3 totals 17 residues. Trimming removed 4 bases at V and 1 base at J, with 17 bases between. CDR3 residues: CASSRTRGRGSYNEQFF. CDR3 coding DNA: TGCGCCAGCAGCCGGACCCGGGGGCGCGGGTCCTACAATGAGCAGTTCTTC.

This clonotype has a count of ten or more. The V and J genes are TRBV7-2 and TRBJ1-2, with TRBD1 matching over 10 bases. This CDR3 is 17 amino acids long. Germline lookup yields CDR1 SGHTA and CDR2 FQGNSA. V was clipped by 4 bases and J by 6 bases; unmatched bases: 14. The DNA for the CDR3 is TGTGCCAGCAGCTCCCGCCTGGGACAGGGGTTTGTGGATGGCTACACCTTC. This encodes CASSSRLGQGFVDGYTF.

A few counts support this clonotype. This chain joins TRBV19 and TRBJ1-2, with D hard to call. Germline V lookup: CDR1 LNHDA, CDR2 SQIVND (reference sequence). This CDR3 is built from 13 residues. Trimming removed 6 bases at V and 5 bases at J, with 13 bases between. Written as DNA, the CDR3 is TGTGCCAGTAGAGGCAAACGGGGATATGGCTACACCTTC. This sequence encodes CASRGKRGYGYTF.

This clonotype was found many times. The rearrangement joins TRBV7-2 to TRBJ2-5; the match to TRBD2 covers 11 bases. Germline V CDR1 and CDR2: SGHTA, FQGNSA. There are 15 residues in the CDR3. The ends lost 6 bases at V and 2 bases at J; junction bases unmatched: 5. The DNA of the CDR3 is TGTGCCAGCAGAAGACTAGCGGGGATTCAAGAGACCCAGTACTTC. Residues: CASRRLAGIQETQYF.

This clonotype was seen many times. The chain joins TRBV24-1 to TRBJ2-1, with 7 bases that match TRBD2. V trimming: 1 base; J trimming: 2 bases; junction bases outside the gene matches: 4. CDR3 length: 16 residues. Germline V gives CDR1 KGHDR, CDR2 SFDVKD. CDR3 in DNA: TGTGCCACCAGTGATTTCGGCGGGGGTACCTACAATGAGCAGTTCTTC. This encodes CATSDFGGGTYNEQFF.

This clonotype has only a few counts. The V call is TRBV27, the J call TRBJ1-5; D not resolved. Per germline, CDR1 MNHEY and CDR2 SMNVEV (reference sequence). There are 16 residues in the CDR3. The V end lost 0 bases, the J end lost 2 bases, and 11 bases lay between the germline ends. CDR3 protein: CASSLSSVGGNQPQHF. The CDR3 bases are TGTGCCAGCAGTTTATCGAGCGTTGGAGGCAATCAGCCCCAGCATTTT.